The present entry profiles one T cell receptor beta chain with its context. This sample is part of a study of cytomegalovirus exposure and HLA in healthy donors. CDR1 and CDR2 from the germline V gene are MNHEY and SMNVEV (reference sequence). This CDR3 is built from 14 residues. V dropped 2 bases and J dropped 0 bases, with 8 bases sitting between them. PCR used 60 Vbeta primers and 13 Jbeta primers. Clones were sequenced by immunoSEQ multiplex PCR, and TCRdb holds only the in-frame ones, with some missing. In the table there are 170,000 or so clones, 77% of which are singletons. The chain is built from TRBV27 and TRBJ2-7; weak D call: TRBD2 (6 bases). The receptor was isolated from a woman younger than 45 in good health and CMV-seropositive. The sample comprised PBMCs. CDR3 DNA: TGTGCCAGCAGTTTACGGCGGGACTCCTACGAGCAGTACTTC. Translating gives CASSLRRDSYEQYF.